These 6 T cell receptor beta chains share one sample of origin, sequenced in a study of T cell changes during pregnancy in multiple sclerosis. Profiled with immunoSEQ multiplex PCR; TCRdb holds only in-frame clones, not every one. The table shows some 64,000 clones, with around 92% occurring only once. The starting material was peripheral blood, obtained in the first trimester of pregnancy. The receptor source for this set is a female donor with multiple sclerosis, enrolled in a pregnancy study.

The genes are TRBV1 and TRBJ2-2; the table's D gene call, TRBD1, was not cross checked with the DNA. TRBV1 is a recognized pseudogene. This CDR3 is 15 amino acids long. CDR3: CTSSHHRGRAGELFF. For the CDR3, the DNA is TGCACCAGCAGCCACCACAGGGGACGGGCCGGGGAGCTGTTTTTT.

The V gene is TRBV7-9, the J gene TRBJ2-1; a possible D gene is TRBD1 (6 bases). This CDR3 region has 15 residues. Germline V CDR1 and CDR2: SEHNR, FQNEAQ (reference sequence). V lost 1 base and J 5 bases, leaving 12 bases between the germline ends. The CDR3 protein is CASSLVGQGNNEQFF. The CDR3 DNA follows: TGTGCCAGCAGCTTAGTTGGGCAGGGGAACAATGAGCAGTTCTTC. Together with reference TRBV7-9 and TRBJ2-1, the CDR3 gives the full variable domain: DTGVSQNPRHKITKRGQNVTFRCDPISEHNRLYWYRQTLGQGPEFLTYFQNEAQLEKSRLLSDRFSAERPKGSFSTLEIQRTEQGDSAMYLCASSLVGQGNNEQFFGPGTRLTVL.

The chain has TRBV4-3 and TRBJ1-2, with 8 bases identical to TRBD1. CDR3 length equals 15 residues. After removal of 4 bases from V and 12 bases from J, the junction contained 16 bases not matched to a gene. Germline V lookup: CDR1 LGHNA, CDR2 YSLEER. Here the CDR3 reads CASSPDGTGSDLHTF. DNA for the CDR3: TGCGCCAGCAGCCCGGACGGGACAGGATCTGACCTGCACACCTTC.

This clone came up a few times. V is TRBV6-1 and J is TRBJ2-5, with TRBD2 identical over 7 bases. Germline V lookup: CDR1 MNHNS, CDR2 SASEGT. V lost 6 bases and J lost 5; bases outside the gene matches: 9. This CDR3 region has 14 residues. The CDR3 bases are TGTGCCAGCAGGGAGACTAGCCTTCGGGAGACCCAGTACTTC. It yields the protein CASRETSLRETQYF.

V usage is TRBV7-9 and J usage is TRBJ2-5, with TRBD2 matching over 10 bases. V trimming: 4 bases; J trimming: 2 bases; junction bases outside the gene matches: 10. Per germline, CDR1 SEHNR and CDR2 FQNEAQ (reference sequence). The CDR3 loop spans 17 amino acids. This CDR3 reads CASSSGGSGRTQETQYF. CDR3 nucleotides: TGTGCCAGCAGCTCTGGCGGTAGCGGGAGGACACAAGAGACCCAGTACTTC.

J is TRBJ2-3 and V is TRBV29-1, with D perhaps matching TRBD2 (6 bases). Per germline, CDR1 SQVTM and CDR2 ANQGSEA. V gave up 4 bases and J gave up 3 bases, with 14 bases separating them. The length of the CDR3 is 14 residues. In DNA form, the CDR3 reads TGCAGCGTTGTTTCGGCGGGACTGACAGATACGCAGTATTTT. It codes for CSVVSAGLTDTQYF.